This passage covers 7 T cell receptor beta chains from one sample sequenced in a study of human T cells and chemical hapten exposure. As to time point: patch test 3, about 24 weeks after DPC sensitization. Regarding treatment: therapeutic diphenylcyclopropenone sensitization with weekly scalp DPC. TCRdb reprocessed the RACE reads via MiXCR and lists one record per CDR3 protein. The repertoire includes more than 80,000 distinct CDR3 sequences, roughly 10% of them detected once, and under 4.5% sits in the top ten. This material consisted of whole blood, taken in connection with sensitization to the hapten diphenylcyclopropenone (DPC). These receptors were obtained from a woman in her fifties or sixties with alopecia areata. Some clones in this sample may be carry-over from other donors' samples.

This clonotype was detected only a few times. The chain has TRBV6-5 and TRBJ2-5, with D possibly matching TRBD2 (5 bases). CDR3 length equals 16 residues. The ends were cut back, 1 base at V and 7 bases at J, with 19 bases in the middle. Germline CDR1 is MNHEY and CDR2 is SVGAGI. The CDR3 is CASSYFLAGPLGTQYF. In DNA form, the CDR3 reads TGTGCCAGCAGTTACTTTCTGGCGGGCCCCCTCGGGACCCAGTACTTC.

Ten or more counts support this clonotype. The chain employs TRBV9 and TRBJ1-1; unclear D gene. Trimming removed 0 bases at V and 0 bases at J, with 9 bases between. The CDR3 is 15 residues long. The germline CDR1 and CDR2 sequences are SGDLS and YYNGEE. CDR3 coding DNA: TGTGCCAGCAGCGTAGCTGTAGCCATGAACACTGAAGCTTTCTTT. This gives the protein CASSVAVAMNTEAFF. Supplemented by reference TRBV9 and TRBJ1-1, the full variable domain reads DSGVTQTPKHLITATGQRVTLRCSPRSGDLSVYWYQQSLDQGLQFLIQYYNGEERAKGNILERFSAQQFPDLHSELNLSSLELGDSALYFCASSVAVAMNTEAFFGQGTRLTVV.

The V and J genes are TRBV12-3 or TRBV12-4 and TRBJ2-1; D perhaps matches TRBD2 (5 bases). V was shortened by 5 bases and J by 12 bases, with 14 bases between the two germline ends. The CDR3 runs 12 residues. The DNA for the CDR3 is TGTGCCAGCAGTACCTTAGGACGGGGGCAGTTCTTC. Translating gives CASSTLGRGQFF.

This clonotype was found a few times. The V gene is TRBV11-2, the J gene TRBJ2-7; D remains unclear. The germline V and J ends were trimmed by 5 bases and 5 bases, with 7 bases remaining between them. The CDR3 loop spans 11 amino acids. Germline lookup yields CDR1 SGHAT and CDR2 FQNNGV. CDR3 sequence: CASSQSNEQYF. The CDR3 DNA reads TGTGCCAGCAGCCAGAGTAACGAGCAGTACTTC.

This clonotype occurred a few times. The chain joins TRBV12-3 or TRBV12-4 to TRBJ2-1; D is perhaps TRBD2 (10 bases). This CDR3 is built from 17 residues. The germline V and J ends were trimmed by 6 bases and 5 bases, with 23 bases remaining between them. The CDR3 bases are TGTGCCAGCAGCCGTAGCGGGGGGACAGGGAGGAACAATGAGCAGTTCTTC. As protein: CASSRSGGTGRNNEQFF.

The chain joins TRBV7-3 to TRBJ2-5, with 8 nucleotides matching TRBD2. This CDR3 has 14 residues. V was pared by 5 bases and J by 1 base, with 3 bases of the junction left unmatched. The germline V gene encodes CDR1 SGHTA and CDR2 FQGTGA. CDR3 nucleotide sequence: TGTGCCAGCAGCCCAAGCGGGAGCCAAGAGACCCAGTACTTC. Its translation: CASSPSGSQETQYF.

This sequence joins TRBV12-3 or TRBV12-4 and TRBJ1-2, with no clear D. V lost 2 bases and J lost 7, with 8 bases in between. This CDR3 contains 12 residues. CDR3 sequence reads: CASSLRAGGYTF. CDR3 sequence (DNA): TGTGCCAGCAGTTTAAGGGCAGGTGGCTACACCTTC.